This T cell receptor beta chain was identified during a study of T cells in Graves' hyperthyroidism and ophthalmopathy. Trimming pared 4 bases from V and 0 bases from J, leaving 6 bases between. The CDR3 sequence is 12 residues long. Germline CDR1 DFQATT, CDR2 SNEGSKA (reference sequence). Lactation, pregnancy, other autoimmune disease or uncontrolled infection excluded patients. Isolation of PBMCs was performed on about 10 ml fresh peripheral blood. RNA transcripts yielded amplified TCR beta CDR3 regions. The HTBI primer set was used in a first-round RT-PCR of the TCR CDR3. MiXCR, run by TCRdb on the multiplex PCR reads, gives a single entry per CDR3 protein. The sample holds about 380,000 distinct CDR3 sequences; less than 20% are singletons and the top ten take roughly two fifths. This clonotype was detected ten times or more.

V is TRBV20-1 and J is TRBJ1-1; the D gene is possibly TRBD1 (5 bases). The receptor was isolated from a man aged 18-30 years with Graves' ophthalmopathy. Source material: blood. CDR3 residues: CSATQVNTEAFF. As DNA, the CDR3 is TGCAGTGCTACACAGGTGAACACTGAAGCTTTCTTT.